This T cell receptor (beta chain) originates from a study of cytomegalovirus exposure and HLA in healthy donors. This CDR3 has 17 residues. V lost 6 bases and J lost 3; bases outside the gene matches: 14. CDR1 MNHEY and CDR2 SMNVEV come from the germline V gene (reference sequence). It was with 60 Vbeta and 13 Jbeta primers that the PCR ran. The protocol was immunoSEQ multiplex PCR, while the TCRdb copy is restricted to in-frame clones and leaves out a portion. Of 150,000 to 200,000 clones in the sample, 75% to 85% were seen once. The TCR was taken from a woman aged 25 to 39 in good health and CMV-seropositive. What was sequenced was PBMCs. The chain joins TRBV27 to TRBJ2-7, with 10 bases identical to TRBD2. The CDR3 is CASRHSGLAGAGYEQYF. The CDR3, as DNA: TGTGCCAGCAGACACTCGGGCCTAGCGGGAGCGGGCTACGAGCAGTACTTC.